This entry concerns a single T cell receptor (beta chain). Its antigen is as yet unknown. As defined, naive CD8 cells were CD45RO-negative and positively selected for CCR7, with terminally differentiated effector memory CD45RA+ cells excluded. The CDR3 has 15 amino acids. Germline values: CDR1 SGDLS, CDR2 YYNGEE. Deletions cut 0 bases from V and 7 bases from J, with 16 bases between. TCRdb's table, derived via immunoSEQ multiplex PCR, lists solely in-frame clones and lacks some. The sample contains about 2 million clones, about 95% of which appear only once. The sample is drawn from a study of shared clonotypes between healthy human individuals. Study outcomes and limitations: Rarefaction demonstrated incomplete sorted-subset sequencing despite large depth. Lower generation probabilities were found for non-shared clonotypes than for those shared by all four donors. Sharing across four donors was seen in around 5% of naive CD4 clonotypes.

This chain joins TRBV9 and TRBJ1-1; D gene unclear. This TCR was sampled from a young man in good health. The source material was naive CD8+ T cells sorted from blood. CDR3 sequence reads: CASSVGPTVGDEAFF. In DNA form, the CDR3 reads TGTGCCAGCAGCGTAGGGCCTACGGTGGGAGATGAAGCTTTCTTT.